This T cell receptor beta chain was observed in a study of GPR56 and killer-like receptors on CD4 memory cells (dated by TCRdb to between 2018 and 2020). About the full investigation: It was proposed in the study that human CD4+ memory T-cell differentiation and cytokine production potential are marked by progressive acquisition of KLRB1, KLRG1, GPR56 and then KLRF1. The healthy blood donors were described in the study as age-matched to the liver disease patients, whose median age was approximately 68 years.

The data were produced on an Illumina HiSeq 2500. The recombined TCRbeta locus was amplified by a previously published PCR protocol to build sequencing libraries. Processing in the source paper ran as follows. Reads whose average quality score was below 30 were removed, and the reads that remained were processed with IMSEQ. Clonotypes were defined by Vbeta gene, Jbeta gene and CDR3 amino acid sequence. The Morisita-Horn index, computed on the top 100 expanded clones, was used to measure repertoire overlap between populations. Renyi diversity profiles calculated on the top 100 expanded clones were used to assess clonal diversity. Each CDR3 protein sequence appears as one entry after TCRdb reprocessed the reads, and no DNA is included. The V and J calls and clone size come from TCRdb's table, not from the authors' own analysis. The sample table includes about 2,300 distinct CDR3 sequences. Together, the top ten hold about 4.1% of the sample.

Details on this clonotype: Its antigen is not yet known.

Before TCRbeta sequencing, fluorescence-activated cell sorting was used to enrich five KLR/GPR56-defined CD4+ populations. TCRbeta repertoires of five CD4+ T-cell subsets defined by KLRB1, KLRG1, GPR56 and KLRF1 expression were sequenced to test a linear memory differentiation pathway. TCR-sequenced cells came from peripheral blood of healthy control individuals, reported as five donors in the TCRbeta analysis figure. Heparinized peripheral blood was collected and all samples were processed within one hour of retrieval. To isolate peripheral blood mononuclear cells, blood was diluted 1:2 in PBS and put through Biocoll density gradient centrifugation at room temperature. CD4+ T cells were enriched from freshly isolated PBMCs by magnetic sorting with anti-CD4 MicroBeads before flow sorting. A BD FACSAria II was used to sort CD4+ T cells enriched from PBMCs of healthy donors according to marker expression. For surface staining, the researchers used Miltenyi Biotec antibodies: anti-KLRB1 clone 191B8, anti-KLRF1 clone 4A4.D10 and anti-KLRG1 clone REA261.

CDR1 and CDR2 are drawn from the germline V gene (reference sequence): DFQATT, SNEGSKA. Taken from cysteine to phenylalanine, the CDR3 has 15 residues. The protein alone is recorded here. The full study reports these points: Clonal frequency started low in the marker-negative population and rose progressively along the proposed pathway, while TCRbeta diversity decreased accordingly. The authors took the finding that clones dominating late populations 4 and 5 were also present in early populations 1 and 2 as evidence for linear differentiation. TCR repertoires overlapped especially between the late populations 4 and 5, and partly population 3. Rather than covering full repertoires, the diversity and similarity analyses were limited to the 100 most expanded clones in each population.

The chain is made from TRBV20-1 and TRBJ2-2; TCRdb's D call, TRBD2, is unchecked because there is no DNA. This receptor was taken from a human donor in good health. The sequenced sample was memory CD4+ T cells from blood. The CDR3 region: CSASGGAGLAGELFF.